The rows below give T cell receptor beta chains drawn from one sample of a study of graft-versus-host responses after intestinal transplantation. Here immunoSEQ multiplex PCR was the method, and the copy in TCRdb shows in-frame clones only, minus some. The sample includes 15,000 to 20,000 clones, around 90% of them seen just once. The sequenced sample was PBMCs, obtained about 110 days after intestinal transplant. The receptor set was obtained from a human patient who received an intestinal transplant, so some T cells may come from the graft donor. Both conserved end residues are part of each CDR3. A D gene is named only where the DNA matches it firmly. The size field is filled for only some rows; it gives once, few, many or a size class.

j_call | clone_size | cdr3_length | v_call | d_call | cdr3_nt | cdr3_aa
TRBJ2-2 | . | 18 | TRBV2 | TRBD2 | TGTGCCAGCAGATCGACTAGCGGGAGTACCACGAACACCGGGGAGCTGTTTTTT | CASRSTSGSTTNTGELFF
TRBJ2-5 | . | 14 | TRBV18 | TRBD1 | TGTGCCAGCTCCCTCGGGACAGGTGGAGATAGTCAGTACTTC | CASSLGTGGDSQYF
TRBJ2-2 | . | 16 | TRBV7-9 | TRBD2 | TGTGCCAGCAGCTCACTAGCTAGCGGGAACACCGGGGAGCTGTTTTTT | CASSSLASGNTGELFF
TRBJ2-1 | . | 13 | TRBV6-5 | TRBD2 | TGTGCCAGCAGTTACCGGGGGGAGAGTGAGCAGTTCTTC | CASSYRGESEQFF
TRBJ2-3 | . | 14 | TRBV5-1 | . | TGCGCCAGCAGCTTCGGGACTAGCACAGATACGCAGTATTTT | CASSFGTSTDTQYF
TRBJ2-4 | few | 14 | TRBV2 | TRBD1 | TGTGCCAGCAGTGAGACAGGGAACAAAAACATTCAGTACTTC | CASSETGNKNIQYF
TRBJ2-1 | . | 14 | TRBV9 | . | TGTGCCAGCAGCCTTCGGAACAGGGTTAATGAGCAGTTCTTC | CASSLRNRVNEQFF
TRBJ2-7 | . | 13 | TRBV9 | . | TGTGCCGGCAGCCCAGGACAAAACTACGAGCAGTACTTC | CAGSPGQNYEQYF
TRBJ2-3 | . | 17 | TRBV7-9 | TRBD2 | TGTGCCAGCAGACCCACGGCGGCGGGAGGTGGCACAGATACGCAGTATTTT | CASRPTAAGGGTDTQYF
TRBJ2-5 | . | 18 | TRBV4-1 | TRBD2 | TGCGCCAGCAGCCACCTTTGGACTAGCGGGAGGGCAATGAAGACCCAGTACTTC | CASSHLWTSGRAMKTQYF
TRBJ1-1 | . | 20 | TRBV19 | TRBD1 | TGTGCCAGTACCATAGGGTTTTTTGGGACAGGCGACCGTGGGCACTCTGAAGCTTTCTTT | CASTIGFFGTGDRGHSEAFF
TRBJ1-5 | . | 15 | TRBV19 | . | TGTGCCAGTAGTGTTGAGGGCAGCCGAACGGAGCCCCAGCATTTT | CASSVEGSRTEPQHF
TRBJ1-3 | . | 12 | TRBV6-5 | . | TGTGCCAGCCACAGCTCTGGAAACACCATATATTTT | CASHSSGNTIYF
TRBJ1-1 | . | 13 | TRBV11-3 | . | TGTGCCAGCAGCCCCCGGGATGGTAGGGAAGCTTTCTTT | CASSPRDGREAFF
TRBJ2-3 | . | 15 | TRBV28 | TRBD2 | TGTGCCAGCAGCCAACTAGCGGGAGAGCGCTATACGCAGTATTTT | CASSQLAGERYTQYF
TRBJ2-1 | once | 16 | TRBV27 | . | TGTGCCAGCAGTTTATCCGCGGCGGTTCAGTTCAATGAGCAGTTCTTC | CASSLSAAVQFNEQFF
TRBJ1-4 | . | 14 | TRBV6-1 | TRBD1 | TGTGCCAGCAGTGGGGACAGACTAAATGAAAAACTGTTTTTT | CASSGDRLNEKLFF
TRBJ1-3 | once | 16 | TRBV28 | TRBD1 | TGTGCCAGCAGCGAAGAAGGACAGGGGGCTGGAAACACCATATATTTT | CASSEEGQGAGNTIYF
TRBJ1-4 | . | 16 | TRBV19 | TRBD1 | TGTGCCAGTACCAGTATTAAGGGGGCGCGAGGTGAAAAACTGTTTTTT | CASTSIKGARGEKLFF
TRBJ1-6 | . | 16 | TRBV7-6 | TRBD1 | TGTGCCAGCAGCTTAAATTACAGGGGGAACAATTCACCCCTCCACTTT | CASSLNYRGNNSPLHF
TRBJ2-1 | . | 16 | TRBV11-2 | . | TGTGCCAGCAGCGCTACAAGGGTCTCCTTCCTCAATGAGCAGTTCTTC | CASSATRVSFLNEQFF
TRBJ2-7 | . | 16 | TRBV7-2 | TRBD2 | TGTGCCAGCAGCTTAAGAGGGTGGACTAGTCTAATCGAGCAGTACTTC | CASSLRGWTSLIEQYF
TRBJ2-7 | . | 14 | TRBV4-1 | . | TGCGCCAGCAGGAACGGACTAAGCTCCTACGAGCAGTACTTC | CASRNGLSSYEQYF
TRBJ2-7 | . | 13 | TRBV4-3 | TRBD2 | TGCGCCAGCGGGGAGGGGTCCGCCTACGAGCAGTACTTC | CASGEGSAYEQYF
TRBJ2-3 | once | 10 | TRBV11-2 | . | TGTGCCAGCAGGGGGGATACGCAGTATTTT | CASRGDTQYF
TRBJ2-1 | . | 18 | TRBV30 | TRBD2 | TGTGCCTGGAAGGGACTAGCGGGAGGGCCAGAAAGGCACAATGAGCAGTTCTTC | CAWKGLAGGPERHNEQFF
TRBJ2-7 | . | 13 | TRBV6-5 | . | TGTGCCATCAGTCCTAAGGGATCGGAGGAGCAGTACTTC | CAISPKGSEEQYF
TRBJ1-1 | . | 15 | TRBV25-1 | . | TGTGCCAGCAGTAATATCGAGGGGCTGAACACTGAAGCTTTCTTT | CASSNIEGLNTEAFF
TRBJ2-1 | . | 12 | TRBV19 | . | TGTGCCAGTGGTTTAGGGGGGTATGAGCAGTTCTTC | CASGLGGYEQFF
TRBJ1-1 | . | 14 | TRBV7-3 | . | TGTGCCAGCAGCTTAATAGGCCAGCAGACTGAAGCTTTCTTT | CASSLIGQQTEAFF
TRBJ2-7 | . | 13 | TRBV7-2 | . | TGTGCCAGCAGCTTAGCGGGCTCCTACGAGCAGTACTTC | CASSLAGSYEQYF
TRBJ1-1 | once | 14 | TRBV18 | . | TGTGCCAGCTCACCACCGCGTGGTTTGGTGTCGGCTTTCTTT | CASSPPRGLVSAFF
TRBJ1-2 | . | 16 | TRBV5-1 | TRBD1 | TGCGCCAGCAGCCTTGAAGGGGACAGGGGGTACTATGGCTACACCTTC | CASSLEGDRGYYGYTF
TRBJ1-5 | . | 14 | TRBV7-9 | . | TGTGCCAGCAGCTTAAAGGGGAGCAATCAGCCCCAGCATTTT | CASSLKGSNQPQHF
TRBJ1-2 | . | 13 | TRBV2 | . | TGTGCCAGCAGGTTGAAGTCCGAGTATGGCTACACCTTC | CASRLKSEYGYTF
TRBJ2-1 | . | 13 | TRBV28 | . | TGTGCCAGCAGCCTCCTAGCGAACAATGAGCAGTTCTTC | CASSLLANNEQFF
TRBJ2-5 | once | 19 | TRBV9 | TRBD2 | TGTGCCAGCAGCGTAGCGATAAGCGGGAGAGGGGCACAAGGGGAGACCCAGTACTTC | CASSVAISGRGAQGETQYF
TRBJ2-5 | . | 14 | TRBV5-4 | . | TGTGCCAGCAGCTTGGTGGGCACAGGAGAGACCCAGTACTTC | CASSLVGTGETQYF
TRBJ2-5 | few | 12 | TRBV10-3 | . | TGTGCCATCAGCCGGATAGGGGAGACCCAGTACTTC | CAISRIGETQYF
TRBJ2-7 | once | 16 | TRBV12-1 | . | TGTGCCAGGCCGGGACAGGACTCAATTTACGCCTACGAGCAGTACTTC | CARPGQDSIYAYEQYF
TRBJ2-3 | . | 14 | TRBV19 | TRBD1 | TGTGCCAGTAGGGGACAGGGTTTAACAGATACGCAGTATTTT | CASRGQGLTDTQYF
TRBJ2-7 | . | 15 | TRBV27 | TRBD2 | TGTGCCAGCAGTTTATTTGCGGGAGTGGATCGCGAGCAGTACTTC | CASSLFAGVDREQYF